These 19 T cell receptor beta chains came from one sample sequenced in a study of cytotoxic CD8 clonotypes in ibrutinib-treated CLL. TCRdb's table, derived via immunoSEQ multiplex PCR, lists solely in-frame clones and lacks some. Here the sample spans about 120,000 clones, roughly 60% being singletons. Sequenced material: PBMCs, taken after 24 months of ibrutinib treatment. The receptor set was obtained from a human donor with chronic lymphocytic leukemia.

The chain employs TRBV30 and TRBJ2-5; tentatively, D is TRBD1 (6 bases). The CDR3 has 15 residues. Germline V lookup: CDR1 GTSNPN, CDR2 SVGIG (reference sequence). V was cut by 3 bases and J by 2 bases, with 16 bases left in between. The CDR3 reads CAWRQGNNLQETQYF. CDR3 in DNA: TGTGCCTGGAGACAGGGAAACAACCTACAAGAGACCCAGTACTTC. Looking up the rest from reference TRBV30 and TRBJ2-5 gives the full variable domain: SQTIHQWPATLVQPVGSPLSLECTVEGTSNPNLYWYRQAAGRGLQLLFYSVGIGQISSEVPQNLSASRPQDRQFILSSKKLLLSDSGFYLCAWRQGNNLQETQYFGPGTRLLVL.

This clone was recorded a few times. CDR3 sequence (DNA): TGTGCCAGCAGCTTGATGTTTGGGGGTAATCAGCCCCAGCATTTT. Amino acids: CASSLMFGGNQPQHF. V is TRBV6-5 and J is TRBJ1-5; the D gene is possibly TRBD1 (5 bases). V gave up 6 bases and J gave up 4 bases, with 16 bases separating them. The CDR3 extends over 15 amino acids. CDR1 and CDR2 (germline): MNHEY, SVGAGI.

This chain joins TRBV6-5 and TRBJ1-1; TRBD1 agrees at 8 bases. The junction had 16 bases not matched to a gene; V was cut back by 6 bases and J by 10 bases. Germline CDR1 reads MNHEY; CDR2 reads SVGAGI. The CDR3 length is 15 residues. In DNA, the CDR3 is TGTGCCAGCAGCTCCGGACAGGGAGGACCGTCGTTAGCTTTCTTT. As protein: CASSSGQGGPSLAFF.

The chain carries TRBV7-7 and TRBJ2-1; the match to TRBD2 covers 11 bases. The germline gives CDR1 SSHAT, CDR2 FNYEAQ (reference sequence). The ends lost 1 base at V and 8 bases at J; junction bases unmatched: 10. The CDR3 totals 17 residues. As DNA, the CDR3 is TGTGCCAGCAGCTTAGAAGTACTAGCGGGGGCACAAGATGAGCAGTTCTTC. Its translation: CASSLEVLAGAQDEQFF.

In its sample, this clone was seen a few times. The chain combines TRBV15 with TRBJ1-4; D is unclear. Germline CDR1 LNHNV, CDR2 YYDKDF (reference sequence). CDR3 length: 13 amino acids. V shed 8 bases and J shed 6 bases, with 13 bases lying between them. The CDR3: CATALGGYEKLFF. The DNA of the CDR3 is TGTGCCACCGCCCTCGGCGGTTATGAAAAACTGTTTTTT. Based on the CDR3 plus reference TRBV15 and TRBJ1-4, the full variable domain is DAMVIQNPRYQVTQFGKPVTLSCSQTLNHNVMYWYQQKSSQAPKLLFHYYDKDFNNEADTPDNFQSRRPNTSFCFLDIRSPGLGDTAMYLCATALGGYEKLFFGSGTQLSVL.

The chain's CDR3 is CASSLSQGQETQYF. CDR3 bases: TGTGCCAGCAGCTTATCTCAGGGACAAGAGACCCAGTACTTC. This rearrangement joins TRBV11-2 to TRBJ2-5; a possible D gene is TRBD1 (5 bases). The V gene's germline CDR1 is SGHAT and CDR2 FQNNGV. This CDR3 has 14 residues. Between the trimmed V and J ends, which lost 2 bases and 2 bases, there was a span of 9 bases.

This clone showed up just a few times. The chain employs TRBV9 and TRBJ1-3, with D unclear. CDR1 and CDR2 from the germline V gene are SGDLS and YYNGEE. V was cut by 1 base and J by 0 bases, with 11 bases left in between. This CDR3 has 16 amino acids. The CDR3 loop reads CASSVSGATSGNTIYF. CDR3 nucleotides: TGTGCCAGCAGCGTATCGGGAGCAACCTCTGGAAACACCATATATTTT.

This clone was found once. The rearrangement uses TRBV6-5 and TRBJ2-3, with D perhaps TRBD1 or TRBD2 (6 bases each). The CDR3 is 15 amino acids. From germline, CDR1 is MNHEY and CDR2 SVGAGI. V lost 3 bases, J lost 3 bases, and 13 bases lay in between. CDR3 sequence: CASSYRGDSTDTQYF. CDR3 coding DNA: TGTGCCAGCAGTTATAGGGGGGATTCTACAGATACGCAGTATTTT.

The chain links TRBV29-1 to TRBJ2-7; 9 bases fit TRBD1. Unmatched junction bases numbered 11, after V lost 3 bases and J lost 5 bases. CDR1 and CDR2 from the germline V gene are SQVTM and ANQGSEA. There are 15 residues in the CDR3. The CDR3 loop is CSVDPEDRGGNEQYF. CDR3 coding DNA: TGCAGCGTTGACCCCGAGGACAGGGGCGGGAACGAGCAGTACTTC.

This clone was counted only a few times. V usage is TRBV6-5 and J usage is TRBJ2-3, with no clear D. The CDR3 spans 13 residues. From germline, CDR1 is MNHEY and CDR2 SVGAGI. Trimming took off 2 bases at V and 3 bases at J, with 6 bases between the two ends. CDR3 nucleotides: TGTGCCAGCAGTTACCGTCGAACAGATACGCAGTATTTT. Translation: CASSYRRTDTQYF.

This clone was seen more than once but under ten times. The chain employs TRBV30 and TRBJ2-5; D may correspond to TRBD1 or TRBD2 (7 bases each). This CDR3 region has 13 residues. The germline V and J ends were trimmed by 1 base and 5 bases, with 11 bases remaining between them. CDR1 GTSNPN and CDR2 SVGIG come from the germline V gene (reference sequence). CDR3 in DNA: TGTGCCTGGAGTGCTCAGGGGGGGGAGACCCAGTACTTC. Its protein is CAWSAQGGETQYF. The variable domain in full, completed from reference TRBV30 and TRBJ2-5, reads SQTIHQWPATLVQPVGSPLSLECTVEGTSNPNLYWYRQAAGRGLQLLFYSVGIGQISSEVPQNLSASRPQDRQFILSSKKLLLSDSGFYLCAWSAQGGETQYFGPGTRLLVL.

This clone has a single count. DNA of the CDR3: TGTGCCAGCAGCTTAACGGGACAGGGGTGGACAGATACGCAGTATTTT. It codes for CASSLTGQGWTDTQYF. This rearrangement joins TRBV7-6 to TRBJ2-3; TRBD1 matches at 10 bases. V was pared by 2 bases and J by 3 bases, with 5 bases of the junction left unmatched. The CDR3 runs 16 residues. The V gene's germline CDR1 is SGHVS and CDR2 FNYEAQ. Drawing the rest from reference TRBV7-6 and TRBJ2-3, the complete variable domain is GAGVSQSPRYKVTKRGQDVALRCDPISGHVSLYWYRQALGQGPEFLTYFNYEAQQDKSGLPNDRFSAERPEGSISTLTIQRTEQRDSAMYRCASSLTGQGWTDTQYFGPGTRLTVL.

The gene calls are TRBV29-1 and TRBJ2-7; D is tentatively TRBD1 or TRBD2 (6 bases each). Germline loops: CDR1 SQVTM, CDR2 ANQGSEA. Trimming took 0 bases from V and 12 from J, leaving 12 bases between them. This CDR3 has 11 residues. CDR3 residues: CSVEERGARYF. CDR3 nucleotide sequence: TGCAGCGTTGAAGAAAGGGGGGCTAGGTACTTC.

This clone was detected only a few times. The chain carries TRBV30 and TRBJ2-7; D unclear. Per the germline V gene, CDR1 is GTSNPN and CDR2 is SVGIG (reference sequence). The V end lost 2 bases, the J end lost 7 bases, and 9 bases lay between the germline ends. The CDR3 contains 11 residues. For the CDR3, the DNA is TGTGCCTGGAGTACAGCCGGGGAGCAGTACTTC. Its translation: CAWSTAGEQYF.

This rearrangement joins TRBV30 to TRBJ1-1; maybe TRBD1 (6 bases). The germline V gene encodes CDR1 GTSNPN and CDR2 SVGIG (reference sequence). V was trimmed by 5 bases and J by 2 bases, leaving 27 bases between them. The CDR3 is 18 residues long. This CDR3 is CAWHPGTQLGQRNTEAFF. CDR3 coding DNA: TGTGCCTGGCACCCAGGGACCCAGTTGGGACAAAGAAACACTGAAGCTTTCTTT.

J is TRBJ1-6 and V is TRBV7-2, with D uncertain. This CDR3 is 12 amino acids long. Germline-derived CDR1 and CDR2 are SGHTA and FQGNSA. V was clipped by 5 bases and J by 12 bases, with 11 bases between them. This CDR3 reads CASSLGRGPLHF. The CDR3 DNA is TGTGCCAGCAGCCTGGGTCGAGGACCCCTCCACTTT.

The chain combines TRBV28 with TRBJ2-7; 12 bases are shared with TRBD1. The CDR3 consists of 15 residues. The trim removed 6 bases at V and 7 bases at J, leaving 10 bases unmatched. Germline V CDR1 and CDR2: MDHEN, SYDVKM. The CDR3 sequence is CASSRPGQGAREQYF. CDR3 in DNA: TGTGCCAGCAGCCGACCGGGACAGGGGGCGCGTGAGCAGTACTTC.

This rearrangement joins TRBV29-1 to TRBJ2-4; 13 bases map to TRBD2. The CDR3 is 13 amino acids. V dropped 5 bases and J dropped 10; count of bases not matched to a gene: 5. Germline lookup yields CDR1 SQVTM and CDR2 ANQGSEA. This CDR3 reads CSVLGLAGDIQYF. CDR3 DNA sequence: TGCAGCGTTTTAGGACTAGCGGGGGATATTCAGTACTTC.

In its sample, this clone was seen once. The V gene is TRBV6-1, the J gene TRBJ2-1; D call uncertain. The germline V gene has CDR1 MNHNS and CDR2 SASEGT. The CDR3 consists of 13 residues. The germline V and J ends were trimmed by 11 bases and 0 bases, with 11 bases remaining between them. The CDR3 nucleotides are TGTGCCGCAACGAGGACCTCCTACAATGAGCAGTTCTTC. This codes for CAATRTSYNEQFF.